This entry lists 28 T cell receptor beta chains sequenced from one sample in a study of blood T cell repertoires in COVID-19. The protocol was immunoSEQ multiplex PCR, while the TCRdb copy is restricted to in-frame clones and leaves out a portion. Of tens of thousands of clones listed, about 76% were seen once; the top ten hold 25% to 30%. The material sequenced was peripheral blood. These receptors came from an elderly woman with active or convalescent COVID-19.

The table lists this clone with a few counts. The chain employs TRBV7-8 and TRBJ1-3; D is possibly TRBD1 (6 bases). Trimming removed 2 bases from V and 6 bases from J, with 11 bases in between. Germline loops: CDR1 SGHVS, CDR2 FQNEAQ. The CDR3 length is 14 residues. CDR3 in DNA: TGTGCCAGCAGCTTAATCGGGGGGGCAAACACCATATATTTT. Translating gives CASSLIGGANTIYF.

This clone has a handful of counts. At one end, the junction sequence differs from germline, possibly due to a read error. This chain uses TRBV29-1 with TRBJ1-1; tentatively, D is TRBD1 (6 bases). Germline V gene data show CDR1 as SQVTM and CDR2 as ANQGSEA. CDR3 length equals 12 residues. CDR3 amino acids: CSGEQGKVEAFF. DNA of the CDR3: TGCAGCGGTGAACAGGGAAAGGTTGAAGCTTTCTTT.

This chain connects TRBV19 to TRBJ2-1, with a possible D match to TRBD1 (6 bases). CDR3 length: 15 amino acids. Germline CDR1 LNHDA, CDR2 SQIVND (reference sequence). The V end was cut by 4 bases, the J end by 0 bases, with 10 bases between. The CDR3 spells CASSTLDSSYNEQFF. The CDR3 DNA is TGTGCCAGTAGTACCTTGGACAGCTCCTACAATGAGCAGTTCTTC.

The chain carries TRBV6-1 and TRBJ1-6, with D perhaps TRBD1 (5 bases). V dropped 2 bases and J dropped 9 bases, with 14 bases sitting between them. The germline V gene has CDR1 MNHNS and CDR2 SASEGT. The CDR3 totals 15 residues. CDR3 amino acids: CASSELSGGISPLHF. The CDR3 nucleotides are TGTGCCAGCAGTGAATTGTCCGGGGGGATTTCACCCCTCCACTTT.

This clone was detected only a few times. The gene calls are TRBV12-5 and TRBJ2-3, with a tentative D call TRBD1 (6 bases). The CDR3 contains 12 residues. Trimming took 7 bases from V and 8 from J, leaving 13 bases between them. Germline CDR1 reads LGHNT; CDR2 reads FRNRAP. CDR3 region: CASAPDSGTQYF. The CDR3 DNA is TGTGCTAGTGCCCCGGACAGCGGTACGCAGTATTTT. Using reference TRBV12-5 and TRBJ2-3 for the parts outside the CDR3, the full variable domain is DARVTQTPRHKVTEMGQEVTMRCQPILGHNTVFWYRQTMMQGLELLAYFRNRAPLDDSGMPKDRFSAEMPDATLATLKIQPSEPRDSAVYFCASAPDSGTQYFGPGTRLTVL.

V is TRBV10-3 and J is TRBJ2-3, with 8 positions matching TRBD2. The V segment lost 7 bases and the J segment 1 base; nucleotides outside the gene matches: 10. The CDR3 spans 16 residues. CDR1 and CDR2 from the germline V gene are ENHRY and SYGVKD. The CDR3 bases are TGTGCCATCACCCCGGTACTAGCGGAAGGCACAGATACGCAGTATTTT. It codes for CAITPVLAEGTDTQYF.

The genes are TRBV6-5 and TRBJ1-5; D ambiguous. The CDR3 contains 13 residues. Germline V lookup: CDR1 MNHEY, CDR2 SVGAGI. Trimming pared 7 bases from V and 2 bases from J, leaving 9 bases between. CDR3 nucleotides: TGTGCCAGCACGCGGGGTGGCAATCAGCCCCAGCATTTT. This sequence encodes CASTRGGNQPQHF.

The DNA for the CDR3 is TGTGCCAGTAGTACAGGGGGCGCGGAGGGCGGGGGCTACACCTTC. Translated, it gives CASSTGGAEGGGYTF. This chain uses TRBV19 with TRBJ1-2; 8 bases map to TRBD1. The germline V gene encodes CDR1 LNHDA and CDR2 SQIVND (reference sequence). The V segment lost 4 bases and the J segment 8 bases; nucleotides outside the gene matches: 12. The CDR3 is 15 amino acids.

The J gene is TRBJ1-1, the V gene TRBV15; D gene uncertain. Germline V lookup: CDR1 LNHNV, CDR2 YYDKDF (reference sequence). V gave up 0 bases and J gave up 6 bases, with 20 bases separating them. The CDR3 runs 17 residues. In nucleotides, the CDR3 is TGTGCCACCAGCAGAGATGCGGGTTTACGAATACTGGCTGAAGCTTTCTTT. This codes for CATSRDAGLRILAEAFF.

The chain recombines TRBV7-9 with TRBJ1-1; D unresolved. The germline V gene has CDR1 SEHNR and CDR2 FQNEAQ (reference sequence). This CDR3 has 15 residues. V lost 5 bases to trimming and J lost 2 bases, with 15 bases between them. The chain's CDR3 is CASSPNSVPNTEAFF. The CDR3, as DNA: TGTGCCAGCAGCCCCAATAGCGTGCCAAACACTGAAGCTTTCTTT.

V is TRBV6-1 and J is TRBJ1-1, with unresolved D. This CDR3 contains 12 residues. Per the germline V gene, CDR1 is MNHNS and CDR2 is SASEGT. The ends were cut back, 4 bases at V and 2 bases at J, with 5 bases in the middle. The CDR3 nucleotides are TGTGCCAGCAGTGCCGTAAACACTGAAGCTTTCTTT. Its protein is CASSAVNTEAFF.

This chain uses TRBV28 with TRBJ1-2, with D maybe TRBD1 (5 bases). Germline V lookup: CDR1 MDHEN, CDR2 SYDVKM. This CDR3 has 15 residues. V was clipped by 4 bases and J by 5 bases, with 17 bases between them. In nucleotides, the CDR3 is TGTGCCAGCAGTTCCCCGCGCGGGGGTTTATATGGCTACACCTTC. It codes for CASSSPRGGLYGYTF.

The V and J genes are TRBV19 and TRBJ1-6, with 9 positions matching TRBD1. This CDR3 has 15 amino acids. V was pared by 4 bases and J by 5 bases, with 3 bases of the junction left unmatched. Per the germline V gene, CDR1 is LNHDA and CDR2 is SQIVND (reference sequence). The CDR3: CASSRQGDDNSPLHF. The CDR3 region has the DNA TGTGCCAGTAGTAGACAGGGGGACGATAATTCACCCCTCCACTTT.

The chain employs TRBV6-2 or TRBV6-3 and TRBJ2-7, with no clear D. The CDR3 sequence is 13 residues long. The germline V and J ends were trimmed by 6 bases and 5 bases, with 14 bases remaining between them. Looked up from germline, CDR1 is MNHEY and CDR2 is SVGEGT. Here the CDR3 DNA reads TGTGCCAGCAGCCACGGTAGCAACCACGAGCAGTACTTC. Translating it yields CASSHGSNHEQYF.

The chain links TRBV13 to TRBJ2-7, with 9 bases identical to TRBD1. Germline V gives CDR1 PRHDT, CDR2 FYEKMQ (reference sequence). This CDR3 region has 15 residues. After removal of 5 bases from V and 2 bases from J, the junction contained 7 bases not matched to a gene. The CDR3 sequence: CASSPRDREPYEQYF. The CDR3 DNA follows: TGTGCCAGCAGCCCCCGGGACAGGGAACCCTACGAGCAGTACTTC. The variable domain in full, with the rest retrieved from reference TRBV13 and TRBJ2-7, is AAGVIQSPRHLIKEKRETATLKCYPIPRHDTVYWYQQGPGQDPQFLISFYEKMQSDKGSIPDRFSAQQFSDYHSELNMSSLELGDSALYFCASSPRDREPYEQYFGPGTRLTVT.

The chain is built from TRBV3-1 (or the pseudogene TRBV3-2) and TRBJ2-1; 9 bases map to TRBD2. Losses at the gene ends were 2 bases for V and 7 bases for J; bases not matched to a gene: 6. The CDR3 runs to 15 residues. Germline CDR1 is LGHDT and CDR2 is YNNKEL (reference sequence). Written as DNA, the CDR3 is TGTGCCAGCAGCCAATCTGGCGGGGGGGCAAATGAGCAGTTCTTC. It is translated as CASSQSGGGANEQFF.

The chain has TRBV28 and TRBJ2-7; D not resolved. The CDR3 length is 15 residues. The V gene's germline CDR1 is MDHEN and CDR2 SYDVKM. The germline V and J ends were trimmed by 4 bases and 0 bases, with 13 bases remaining between them. CDR3 in DNA: TGTGCCAGCAGTTCCGACACCACATACTCCTACGAGCAGTACTTC. Translating gives CASSSDTTYSYEQYF.

This clone was seen only a few times. This chain connects TRBV5-3 to TRBJ1-2, with 8 bases lining up with TRBD1. TRBV5-3 is marked as an open reading frame, function uncertain. This CDR3 contains 15 residues. V shed 8 bases and J 6 bases; nucleotides not matched to a gene: 15. The CDR3 here is CASEANQGAPDGYTF. The CDR3 coding sequence is TGTGCCAGTGAGGCAAATCAGGGGGCGCCCGATGGCTACACCTTC.

This sequence joins TRBV6-4 and TRBJ1-5, with 7 bases fitting TRBD1. V was pared by 5 bases and J by 1 base, with 5 bases of the junction left unmatched. The CDR3 is 15 amino acids. Per germline, CDR1 MRHNA and CDR2 SNTAGT. Here the CDR3 DNA reads TGTGCCAGCAGTTCCCAGGGGGGAAGCAATCAGCCCCAGCATTTT. As protein: CASSSQGGSNQPQHF.

Ten or more counts support this clone. V is TRBV10-1 and J is TRBJ2-5, with D perhaps matching TRBD2 (5 bases). Trimming removed 0 bases from V and 2 bases from J, with 10 bases in between. Germline V gives CDR1 WNHNN, CDR2 SYGVQD (reference sequence). The CDR3 spans 15 residues. CDR3 protein: CASSESPSPQETQYF. CDR3 bases: TGCGCCAGCAGTGAGTCCCCTAGCCCTCAAGAGACCCAGTACTTC.

The chain has TRBV5-1 and TRBJ2-5; D is unclear. The CDR3 has 13 amino acids. Trimming took 2 bases from V and 0 from J, leaving 5 bases between them. The germline CDR1 and CDR2 sequences are SGHRS and YFSETQ. CDR3 sequence: CASSFQDQETQYF. CDR3 nucleotide sequence: TGCGCCAGCAGCTTTCAGGACCAAGAGACCCAGTACTTC.

J is TRBJ2-3 and V is TRBV15; no firm D call. The V gene's germline CDR1 is LNHNV and CDR2 YYDKDF (reference sequence). Trimming pared 0 bases from V and 0 bases from J, leaving 7 bases between. The CDR3 length is 15 residues. Here the CDR3 DNA reads TGTGCCACCAGCAGAGATGGCAGTAGCACAGATACGCAGTATTTT. Its translation is CATSRDGSSTDTQYF.

The genes are TRBV5-8 and TRBJ1-1, with TRBD1 identical over 7 bases. The germline V gene encodes CDR1 SGHTS and CDR2 YDEGEE. V shed 4 bases, J shed 6 bases, and the junction held 6 bases outside the gene matches. The CDR3 has 13 residues. The CDR3 region is CASSGRRGAEAFF. Here the CDR3 DNA reads TGTGCCAGCAGCGGCCGCAGGGGGGCTGAAGCTTTCTTT.

The chain joins TRBV9 to TRBJ1-6, with 7 bases that match TRBD1. From germline, CDR1 is SGDLS and CDR2 YYNGEE. J was trimmed by 7 bases and V by 3 bases; bases with no gene match: 1. CDR3 size: 13 residues. The DNA of the CDR3 is TGTGCCAGCAGCGAGGGACAGAATTCACCCCTCCACTTT. It yields the protein CASSEGQNSPLHF.

The V and J genes are TRBV5-1 and TRBJ2-1; 12 nucleotides align to TRBD2. The V and J ends lost 4 bases and 2 bases, in that order; junction bases with no gene match: 4. This CDR3 spans 16 amino acids. Germline CDR1 and CDR2: SGHRS and YFSETQ. The CDR3, as DNA: TGCGCCAGCAGCCATCCTAGCGGGGGGGCCTACAATGAGCAGTTCTTC. It codes for CASSHPSGGAYNEQFF.

The J gene is TRBJ1-1, the V gene TRBV11-2, with TRBD1 matching over 9 bases. With V trimmed by 3 bases and J by 2 bases, 1 base remained unmatched. This CDR3 contains 14 residues. Germline lookup yields CDR1 SGHAT and CDR2 FQNNGV. The CDR3 coding sequence is TGTGCCAGCAGCTTGACAGGGGGAAACACTGAAGCTTTCTTT. The encoded protein is CASSLTGGNTEAFF.

This chain joins TRBV15 and TRBJ1-2, with D possibly being TRBD1 (5 bases). V shed 0 bases and J shed 7 bases, with 15 bases lying between them. The CDR3 covers 15 residues. Germline V gives CDR1 LNHNV, CDR2 YYDKDF (reference sequence). The CDR3 is CATSRDQGQGSGYTF. In nucleotides, the CDR3 is TGTGCCACCAGCAGAGATCAAGGGCAGGGCAGTGGCTACACCTTC.

J is TRBJ2-7 and V is TRBV28, with 7 bases that match TRBD1. V lost 7 bases and J lost 2; bases outside the gene matches: 5. The CDR3 length is 13 residues. In germline, CDR1 is MDHEN, CDR2 SYDVKM. Here the CDR3 DNA reads TGTGCCAGCAACCGGGACAGAGCCTACGAGCAGTACTTC. Amino acid sequence: CASNRDRAYEQYF.